Here is one T cell receptor (beta chain) with its context. The CDR3 runs to 13 residues. The V end lost 0 bases, the J end lost 4 bases, and 7 bases lay between the germline ends. Germline loops: CDR1 GTSNPN, CDR2 SVGIG (reference sequence). These data are taken from a study of CD8 T cells in Susac syndrome. A quantity of roughly 0.5 to 1 ug RNA underwent reverse transcription using random hexamers. TCRdb re-called the immunoSEQ multiplex PCR reads with MiXCR, one entry per CDR3 protein. Of about 120,000 distinct CDR3 sequences in the sample, around 90% are singletons; the top ten hold about 0.11%. The sequence was obtained from a human donor in good health. Sequences were obtained from CD8+ T cells from PBMCs. V and J are TRBV30 and TRBJ2-1; D is uncertain. CDR3 coding DNA: TGTGCCTGGAGTGTAGAAGGTTACAATGAGCAGTTCTTC. This encodes CAWSVEGYNEQFF.